The present TCR beta chain was sequenced within a study of response to subunit inactivated influenza vaccine. The study's findings and limits: Authors suggested each seasonal influenza vaccination recruits few new T cells.

The CDR3 spans 15 residues. CDR1 and CDR2 (germline): DFQATT, SNEGSKA (reference sequence). Trimming took 5 bases from V and 4 from J, leaving 21 bases between them. TCRdb reanalysed the RT-PCR reads using MiXCR and keeps one entry per CDR3 protein. The table records hundreds of thousands of distinct CDR3 sequences, less than 30% of them present only once. As to this clonotype: Its antigen is still unknown.

This receptor was obtained from a man aged 45 to 65 who received an inactivated influenza vaccine. The chain employs TRBV20-1 and TRBJ2-7; no definite D call. The sequencing here drew on CD4+ T cells sorted from PBMCs, taken 4 to 6 days after vaccination. The CDR3 DNA follows: TGCAGTGCTCCCCTCGCTAGTTCCCCGGCGTACGAGCAGTACTTC. It codes for CSAPLASSPAYEQYF.